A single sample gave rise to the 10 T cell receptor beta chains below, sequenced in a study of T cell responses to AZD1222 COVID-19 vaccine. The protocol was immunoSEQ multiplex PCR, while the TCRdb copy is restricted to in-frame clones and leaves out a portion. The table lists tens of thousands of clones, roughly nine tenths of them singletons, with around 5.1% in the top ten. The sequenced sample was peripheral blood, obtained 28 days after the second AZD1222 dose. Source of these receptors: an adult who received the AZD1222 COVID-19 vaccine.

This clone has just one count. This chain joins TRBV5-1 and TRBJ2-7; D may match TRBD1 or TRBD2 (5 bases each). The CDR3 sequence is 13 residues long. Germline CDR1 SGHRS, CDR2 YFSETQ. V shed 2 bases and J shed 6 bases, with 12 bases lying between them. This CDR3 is CASSFSTGGEQYF. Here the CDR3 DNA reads TGCGCCAGCAGCTTCTCCACAGGAGGCGAGCAGTACTTC.

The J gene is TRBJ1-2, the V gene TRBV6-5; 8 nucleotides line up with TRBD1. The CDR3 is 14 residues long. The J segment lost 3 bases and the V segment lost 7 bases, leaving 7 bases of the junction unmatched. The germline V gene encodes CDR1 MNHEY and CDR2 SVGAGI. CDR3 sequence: CASTRTGRDYGYTF. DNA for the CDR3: TGTGCCAGCACCCGGACAGGGAGAGACTATGGCTACACCTTC.

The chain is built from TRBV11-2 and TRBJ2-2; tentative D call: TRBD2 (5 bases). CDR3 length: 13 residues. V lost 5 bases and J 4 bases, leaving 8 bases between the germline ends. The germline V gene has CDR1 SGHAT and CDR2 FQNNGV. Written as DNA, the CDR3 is TGTGCCAGCAGCACCCGGGGCACCGGGGAGCTGTTTTTT. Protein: CASSTRGTGELFF.

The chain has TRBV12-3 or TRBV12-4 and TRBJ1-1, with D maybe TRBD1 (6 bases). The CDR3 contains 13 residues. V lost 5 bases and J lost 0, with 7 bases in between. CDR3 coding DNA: TGTGCCAGCAGTGGGGGCCTGAACACTGAAGCTTTCTTT. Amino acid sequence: CASSGGLNTEAFF.

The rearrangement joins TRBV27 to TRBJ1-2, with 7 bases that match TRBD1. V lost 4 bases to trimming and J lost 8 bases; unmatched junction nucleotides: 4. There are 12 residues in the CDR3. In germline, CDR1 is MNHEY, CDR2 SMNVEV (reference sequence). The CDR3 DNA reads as TGTGCCAGCAGTTCAAGGGGGCGAGGCTACACCTTC. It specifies CASSSRGRGYTF.

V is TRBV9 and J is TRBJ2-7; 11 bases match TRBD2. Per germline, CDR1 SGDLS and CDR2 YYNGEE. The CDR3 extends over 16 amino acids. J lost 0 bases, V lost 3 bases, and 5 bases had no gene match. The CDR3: CASSAPSGGRSYEQYF. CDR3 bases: TGTGCCAGCAGCGCCCCTAGCGGGGGGCGCTCCTACGAGCAGTACTTC.

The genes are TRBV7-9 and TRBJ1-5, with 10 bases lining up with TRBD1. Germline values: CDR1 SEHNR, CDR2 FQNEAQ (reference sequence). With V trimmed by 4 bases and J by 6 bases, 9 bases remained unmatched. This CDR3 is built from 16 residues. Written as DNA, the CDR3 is TGTGCCAGCAGCTCCTGGGACAGGGGTTCGGGTCAGCCCCAGCATTTT. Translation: CASSSWDRGSGQPQHF.

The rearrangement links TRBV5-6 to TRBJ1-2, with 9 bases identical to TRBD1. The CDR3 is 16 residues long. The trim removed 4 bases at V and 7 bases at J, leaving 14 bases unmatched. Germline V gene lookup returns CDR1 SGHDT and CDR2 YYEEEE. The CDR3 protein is CASSGRTGVKQGGYTF. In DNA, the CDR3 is TGTGCCAGCAGCGGCAGGACAGGGGTGAAGCAGGGTGGCTACACCTTC.

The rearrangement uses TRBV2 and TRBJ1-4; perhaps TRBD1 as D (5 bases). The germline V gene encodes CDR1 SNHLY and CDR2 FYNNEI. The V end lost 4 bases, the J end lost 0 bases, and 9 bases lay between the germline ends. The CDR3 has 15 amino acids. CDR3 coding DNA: TGTGCCAGCAGTGCCACAGGAGCAACTAATGAAAAACTGTTTTTT. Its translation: CASSATGATNEKLFF.

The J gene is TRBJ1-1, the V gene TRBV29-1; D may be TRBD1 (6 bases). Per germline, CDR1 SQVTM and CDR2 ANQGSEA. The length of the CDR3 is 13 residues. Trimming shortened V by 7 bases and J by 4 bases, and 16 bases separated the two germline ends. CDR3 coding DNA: TGCAGCGCCCATAGTACAGGGTCCACTGAAGCTTTCTTT. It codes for CSAHSTGSTEAFF.